Below are 25 T cell receptor beta chains sequenced from a single sample in a study of cytomegalovirus exposure and HLA in healthy donors. The repertoire was sequenced with immunoSEQ multiplex PCR; TCRdb's copy has only in-frame clones and lacks some. The table records roughly 260,000 clones, 87% of them present only once. The sample consisted of PBMCs. Source of these receptors: a man younger than 35 in good health and CMV-seronegative.

This sequence joins TRBV5-6 and TRBJ2-5, with D hard to call. The CDR3 extends over 13 amino acids. The ends were cut back, 0 bases at V and 2 bases at J, with 5 bases in the middle. The germline gives CDR1 SGHDT, CDR2 YYEEEE. CDR3 in DNA: TGTGCCAGCAGCTTGGAACTACAAGAGACCCAGTACTTC. Translating it yields CASSLELQETQYF.

The genes are TRBV11-3 and TRBJ2-5, with D possibly matching TRBD2 (5 bases). The germline V gene encodes CDR1 SGHNT and CDR2 YENEEA. V was pared by 5 bases and J by 9 bases, with 10 bases between. CDR3 length equals 11 residues. This chain's CDR3 is CASSPPRAQYF. For the CDR3, the DNA is TGTGCCAGCAGCCCCCCGCGGGCCCAGTACTTC. Based on the CDR3 plus reference TRBV11-3 and TRBJ2-5, the full variable domain is EAGVVQSPRYKIIEKKQPVAFWCNPISGHNTLYWYLQNLGQGPELLIRYENEEAVDDSQLPKDRFSAERLKGVDSTLKIQPAELGDSAVYLCASSPPRAQYFGPGTRLLVL.

The V gene is TRBV28, the J gene TRBJ2-7, with 11 bases matching TRBD1. This CDR3 comprises 16 residues. Germline V gene data show CDR1 as MDHEN and CDR2 as SYDVKM. J gave up 6 bases and V 4 bases, and 11 bases lay outside the gene matches. CDR3 nucleotides: TGTGCCAGCAGTTCCCCAGGGGACAGGGGGAGAGGCGAGCAGTACTTC. It translates to CASSSPGDRGRGEQYF.

The chain recombines TRBV4-3 with TRBJ2-7; D perhaps matches TRBD2 (6 bases). Germline assignment: CDR1 LGHNA and CDR2 YSLEER. The CDR3 covers 14 residues. V was cut by 0 bases and J by 4 bases, with 10 bases left in between. CDR3 loop: CASSQDPSGYEQYF. CDR3 sequence (DNA): TGCGCCAGCAGCCAAGATCCGAGCGGGTACGAGCAGTACTTC.

The chain joins TRBV18 to TRBJ2-7; a possible D gene is TRBD2 (6 bases). Germline assignment: CDR1 KGHSH and CDR2 LQKENI. V lost 3 bases, J lost 7 bases, and 10 bases lay in between. This CDR3 is 12 amino acids long. The CDR3: CASSPVGREQYF. The CDR3 coding sequence is TGTGCCAGCTCACCTGTAGGGAGGGAGCAGTACTTC.

This clone occurred a few times. The genes are TRBV7-2 and TRBJ2-3, with 13 bases matching TRBD2. CDR1 is SGHTA and CDR2 is FQGNSA in the germline V gene. The trim removed 1 base at V and 2 bases at J, leaving 3 bases unmatched. This CDR3 contains 17 residues. The CDR3 coding sequence is TGTGCCAGCAGCTTAGAGGGGACTAGCGGGACCACAGATACGCAGTATTTT. Translated, it gives CASSLEGTSGTTDTQYF.

The chain couples TRBV27 to TRBJ2-1; possible D gene TRBD2, 5 bases. In germline, CDR1 is MNHEY, CDR2 SMNVEV (reference sequence). This CDR3 region has 13 residues. With 3 bases removed from V and 10 bases from J, the gap between germline ends came to 13 bases. The CDR3 sequence: CASSLSLRAEQFF. In DNA form, the CDR3 reads TGTGCCAGCAGTTTGAGTCTGCGGGCCGAGCAGTTCTTC.

The chain carries TRBV6-5 and TRBJ2-1; 8 bases line up with TRBD2. The V and J ends lost 2 bases and 10 bases, in that order; junction bases with no gene match: 4. Per germline, CDR1 MNHEY and CDR2 SVGAGI. This CDR3 is 13 amino acids long. CDR3 sequence: CASSYPAGDEQFF. The CDR3 DNA follows: TGTGCCAGCAGTTACCCAGCGGGAGACGAGCAGTTCTTC.

The chain links TRBV5-4 to TRBJ2-1; TRBD1 matches 8 bases. Germline V CDR1 and CDR2: SGHNT, YYREEE (reference sequence). J gave up 4 bases and V 4 bases, and 10 bases lay outside the gene matches. The CDR3 is made up of 16 amino acids. As DNA, the CDR3 is TGTGCCAGCAGCGGCTCGACAGGGGTGGAATACAATGAGCAGTTCTTC. It translates to CASSGSTGVEYNEQFF.

This chain links TRBV19 with TRBJ2-4; 7 positions match TRBD1. The CDR3 totals 15 residues. In germline, CDR1 is LNHDA, CDR2 SQIVND (reference sequence). With 8 bases clipped from V and 0 bases from J, the junction kept 7 bases outside the gene matches. The CDR3 sequence is CASQGTELAKNIQYF. The CDR3 region has the DNA TGTGCCAGTCAGGGGACAGAGCTAGCCAAAAACATTCAGTACTTC.

The chain employs TRBV5-1 and TRBJ2-6, with TRBD2 as a possible D gene (6 bases). Looked up from germline, CDR1 is SGHRS and CDR2 is YFSETQ. The CDR3 runs to 15 residues. Trimming took 3 bases from V and 4 from J, leaving 11 bases between them. The CDR3 sequence: CASSSGAGGANVLTF. For the CDR3, the DNA is TGCGCCAGCAGCTCTGGGGCGGGAGGGGCCAACGTCCTGACTTTC.

A note on this clone: The junction and the germline gene differ at one end; a read error may be behind it. The rearrangement uses TRBV4-3 and TRBJ1-3; TRBD1 might be the D (6 bases). CDR3 length equals 17 residues. Germline V gene lookup returns CDR1 LGHNA and CDR2 YSLEER. DNA of the CDR3: TGCGCCAGCAGCCAAGATCTAGGCACAGGGCGTGGAGACACCATATATTTT. It specifies CASSQDLGTGRGDTIYF.

This clone showed up just once. The chain couples TRBV18 to TRBJ1-1; the D gene is possibly TRBD1 (6 bases). The CDR3 consists of 14 residues. The germline CDR1 and CDR2 sequences are KGHSH and LQKENI. V was cut by 3 bases and J by 6 bases, with 14 bases left in between. CDR3 in amino acids: CASSPRQVGSEAFF. Here the CDR3 DNA reads TGTGCCAGCTCACCCCGACAGGTTGGGTCTGAAGCTTTCTTT. The full variable domain, with the rest looked up from reference TRBV18 and TRBJ1-1, is NAGVMQNPRHLVRRRGQEARLRCSPMKGHSHVYWYRQLPEEGLKFMVYLQKENIIDESGMPKERFSAEFPKEGPSILRIQQVVRGDSAAYFCASSPRQVGSEAFFGQGTRLTVV.

This sequence joins TRBV5-1 and TRBJ2-5; weak D call: TRBD2 (5 bases). This CDR3 comprises 16 residues. Per germline, CDR1 SGHRS and CDR2 YFSETQ. Trimming pared 0 bases from V and 1 base from J, leaving 13 bases between. CDR3 in amino acids: CASSLGAAALQETQYF. CDR3 nucleotide sequence: TGCGCCAGCAGCTTGGGGGCAGCGGCTCTCCAAGAGACCCAGTACTTC.

The chain has TRBV10-1 and TRBJ2-7, with 8 bases identical to TRBD1. Unmatched junction bases numbered 8, after V lost 6 bases and J lost 4 bases. The CDR3 is made up of 14 amino acids. Germline CDR1 and CDR2: WNHNN and SYGVQD (reference sequence). The CDR3 DNA sequence: TGCGCCAGCAGCCCCGGGACAGGATTTTACGAGCAGTACTTC. Its protein product is CASSPGTGFYEQYF.

The chain joins TRBV9 to TRBJ2-7; 7 bases match TRBD2. CDR1 and CDR2 (germline): SGDLS, YYNGEE. J lost 1 base, V lost 0 bases, and 4 bases had no gene match. CDR3 length: 15 residues. CDR3 residues: CASSVAPAGSYEQYF. The CDR3 DNA reads as TGTGCCAGCAGCGTAGCTCCAGCGGGGTCCTACGAGCAGTACTTC.

CDR3 protein: CASSLGYREPSYEQYF. The CDR3 DNA reads TGTGCCAGCAGCTTAGGGTATCGGGAGCCCTCCTACGAGCAGTACTTC. The chain carries TRBV11-2 and TRBJ2-7; a possible D gene is TRBD2 (6 bases). V shed 1 base and J shed 0 bases, with 13 bases lying between them. Germline V gene sequence: CDR1 SGHAT, CDR2 FQNNGV. This CDR3 contains 16 residues. Drawing the rest from reference TRBV11-2 and TRBJ2-7, the complete variable domain is EAGVAQSPRYKIIEKRQSVAFWCNPISGHATLYWYQQILGQGPKLLIQFQNNGVVDDSQLPKDRFSAERLKGVDSTLKIQPAKLEDSAVYLCASSLGYREPSYEQYFGPGTRLTVT.

The chain recombines TRBV7-8 with TRBJ2-7; 10 bases align to TRBD2. The CDR3 loop spans 18 amino acids. Germline-derived CDR1 and CDR2 are SGHVS and FQNEAQ. The V segment lost 2 bases and the J segment 4 bases; nucleotides outside the gene matches: 14. The CDR3 coding sequence is TGTGCCAGCAGCTTATATTCTTCGTCTAGCGGGAGCTGGTACGAGCAGTACTTC. It codes for CASSLYSSSSGSWYEQYF.

The genes are TRBV28 and TRBJ1-2, with 9 bases that match TRBD1. The germline gives CDR1 MDHEN, CDR2 SYDVKM. The CDR3 has 15 residues. Trimming removed 9 bases from V and 7 bases from J; junction bases left unmatched: 15. The CDR3 nucleotides read TGTGCCAGTTTCATCACAGGGGGCGCGAATGCTGGCTACACCTTC. Amino acids: CASFITGGANAGYTF.

This clone was seen a single time. The chain employs TRBV7-2 and TRBJ2-7, with 11 positions matching TRBD2. Trimming took 7 bases from V and 2 from J; bases not matched to a gene: 10. The CDR3 has 16 residues. CDR1 and CDR2 from the germline V gene are SGHTA and FQGNSA. The CDR3: CASTRGASGGTYEQYF. The CDR3 DNA follows: TGTGCCAGCACCCGAGGGGCTAGCGGGGGGACCTACGAGCAGTACTTC.

The chain's CDR3 is CASRKTGDTEAFF. CDR3 sequence (DNA): TGTGCCAGCAGGAAGACAGGCGACACTGAAGCTTTCTTT. V usage is TRBV7-9 and J usage is TRBJ1-1; possible D gene TRBD1, 6 bases. From germline, CDR1 is SEHNR and CDR2 FQNEAQ (reference sequence). V lost 6 bases and J lost 3, with 11 bases in between. This CDR3 contains 13 residues.

J is TRBJ1-1 and V is TRBV5-1, with 8 bases matching TRBD1. The V gene end was trimmed by 3 bases and the J gene end by 2 bases; junction bases not matched to a gene: 3. There are 14 residues in the CDR3. Germline CDR1 reads SGHRS; CDR2 reads YFSETQ. CDR3 coding DNA: TGCGCCAGCAGCTCAACAGGGGGTAACACTGAAGCTTTCTTT. It encodes CASSSTGGNTEAFF.

The chain combines TRBV4-1 with TRBJ1-2; D gene unclear. The CDR3 consists of 15 residues. V was trimmed by 0 bases and J by 4 bases, leaving 12 bases between them. The V gene's germline CDR1 is MGHRA and CDR2 YSYEKL. CDR3 in DNA: TGCGCCAGCAGCCAAGAGGCTTTACAGACCTATGGCTACACCTTC. It specifies CASSQEALQTYGYTF.

The chain recombines TRBV28 with TRBJ1-1; D perhaps matches TRBD1 (6 bases). The CDR3 spans 13 residues. CDR1 MDHEN and CDR2 SYDVKM come from the germline V gene. V shed 3 bases and J shed 11 bases, with 16 bases lying between them. DNA for the CDR3: TGTGCCAGCAGTTTGATCGACAGGTTGGACGCTTTCTTT. This gives the protein CASSLIDRLDAFF.

As to this clone: Compared with germline, one end of the junction differs, possibly owing to a read error. The rearrangement uses TRBV5-8 and TRBJ2-7, with 8 bases aligning to TRBD1. The CDR3 runs 14 residues. Germline-derived CDR1 and CDR2 are SGHTS and YDEGEE. The CDR3 DNA follows: TGTGCCAGCACCTTGACAGGGGAGGCCTACGAGCAGTACTTC. Residues: CASTLTGEAYEQYF.